These T cell receptor beta chains were read from a single sample in a study of shared clonotypes between healthy human individuals. Only in-frame clones appear in the TCRdb table, and some are missing; sequencing was by immunoSEQ multiplex PCR. This table has millions of clones, roughly 92% appearing once. Input material: naive CD4+ T cells sorted from blood. The source of these receptors is a man between 18 and 29 years old in good health. CDR3s include the opening cysteine and the closing phenylalanine or tryptophan. The order of the fields is D gene, V gene, clone size, J gene, CDR3 protein, CDR3 DNA. A D gene is named only where the DNA matches it firmly. The size field is filled for only some rows; it gives once, few, many or a size class.

TRBD2,TRBV10-1,NA,TRBJ2-3,CASSESGLGTDTQYF,TGCGCCAGCAGTGAGTCGGGACTAGGGACAGATACGCAGTATTTT
NA,TRBV6-1,once,TRBJ1-1,CASSSFGTEAFF,TGTGCCAGCAGTAGCTTCGGCACTGAAGCTTTCTTT
NA,TRBV7-9,NA,TRBJ2-1,CASSLYTGVSYNEQFF,TGTGCCAGCAGCTTATACACCGGTGTATCCTACAATGAGCAGTTCTTC
NA,TRBV25-1,once,TRBJ1-3,CASSEGGNQGNTIYF,TGTGCCAGCAGTGAGGGCGGGAACCAGGGAAACACCATATATTTT
NA,TRBV11-2,NA,TRBJ2-7,CASSPDGARSYEQYF,TGTGCCAGCAGCCCCGACGGAGCCCGCTCCTACGAGCAGTACTTC
TRBD1,TRBV11-3,once,TRBJ2-2,CASSLGGGANTGELFF,TGTGCCAGCAGCTTAGGAGGGGGCGCGAACACCGGGGAGCTGTTTTTT
NA,TRBV6-5,NA,TRBJ2-2,CASSRFRDTGELFF,TGTGCCAGCAGCCGATTCAGGGACACCGGGGAGCTGTTTTTT
NA,TRBV18,NA,TRBJ1-1,CASSPIEGNTEAFF,TGTGCCAGCTCACCAATCGAGGGGAACACTGAAGCTTTCTTT
NA,TRBV5-6,NA,TRBJ2-7,CASIHPIGYHEQYF,TGTGCCAGCATTCACCCCATCGGGTACCACGAGCAGTACTTC
TRBD1,TRBV4-1,NA,TRBJ1-6,CASSQVGTVYNSPLHF,TGCGCCAGCAGCCAAGTTGGGACAGTCTATAATTCACCCCTCCACTTT
TRBD1,TRBV30,few,TRBJ1-4,CAWSSGQVKVEKLFF,TGTGCCTGGAGTTCGGGACAGGTTAAAGTTGAAAAACTGTTTTTT
NA,TRBV27,NA,TRBJ1-4,CASSLRREEKLFF,TGTGCCAGCAGTCTCCGCCGTGAGGAAAAACTGTTTTTT
TRBD1,TRBV5-8,NA,TRBJ1-2,CASSPDRGRGYTF,TGTGCCAGCAGCCCGGACAGGGGGCGAGGCTACACCTTC
TRBD2,TRBV19,NA,TRBJ2-5,CASSPPPRASGGEDQYF,TGTGCCAGTAGTCCCCCTCCCCGGGCTAGCGGGGGGGAGGACCAGTACTTC
NA,TRBV27,few,TRBJ1-5,CASSLRGNQPQHF,TGTGCCAGCAGTTTACGGGGGAATCAGCCCCAGCATTTT
NA,TRBV18,once,TRBJ1-2,CASSIIPANYGYTF,TGTGCCAGCTCCATCATTCCAGCTAACTATGGCTACACCTTC
NA,TRBV6-1,once,TRBJ2-2,CASSDRTNTGELFF,TGTGCCAGCAGTGATAGGACTAACACCGGGGAGCTGTTTTTT
NA,TRBV5-5,NA,TRBJ1-3,CASSMLQELGGNTIYF,TGTGCCAGCAGTATGCTGCAGGAACTGGGAGGAAACACCATATATTTT
NA,TRBV28,NA,TRBJ1-2,CASSLGTRGGYTF,TGTGCCAGCAGTTTGGGGACACGCGGTGGCTACACCTTC
NA,TRBV5-1,NA,TRBJ2-1,CASSGGTIYNEQFF,TGCGCCAGCAGCGGCGGGACCATATACAATGAGCAGTTCTTC